This T cell receptor (beta chain) was obtained from a study of tumor and adjacent non-tumor tissue in lung cancer. In the study overall: Aged about 31 to 80 years, patients included roughly ten men and roughly 5 women with stage I to III disease.

A note on this clonotype: Its antigen is undetermined. A read error may account for a junction end that differs from germline.

This sample's RNA came from whole unsorted tissue. TCRbeta libraries were built with three rounds of nested PCR, modified from ARM-PCR. One entry per CDR3 protein results from TCRdb running MiXCR on the multiplex PCR reads. Of more than 90,000 distinct CDR3 sequences listed, about 72% are singletons. Regarding the study as a whole: Tumor tissue had significantly higher TCR diversity than normal lung. Top 100 clones took a larger repertoire share in normal lung. Shorter survival was associated with higher TCR diversity in tumors.

The CDR3 extends over 15 amino acids. Looked up from germline, CDR1 is SGHAT and CDR2 is FQNNGV. Sample: lung tumor tissue. The V gene is TRBV11-2, the J gene TRBJ2-1, with D uncertain. The TCR sequence derives from a man aged 55 to 69 with non-small cell lung cancer. CDR3 amino acids: CANSLTSSSVTEQFF. The CDR3 coding sequence is TGTGCCAACAGCCTAACCTCCAGCAGTGTTACTGAGCAGTTCTTC.